The 5 T cell receptor beta chains reported below all come from one sample, sequenced in a study of Graves' ophthalmopathy and Graves' hyperthyroidism. Researchers took RNA transcripts and amplified TCR beta CDR3 regions from them. HTBI primers were used in a first-round RT-PCR, which preceded a second-round multiplex PCR. TCRdb itself ran the multiplex PCR reads through MiXCR, one entry per CDR3 protein. The sample lists 650,000 to 900,000 distinct CDR3 sequences, approximately 40% occurring once. The sequenced material came from peripheral blood. Every receptor here comes from an adult man with Graves' ophthalmopathy.

This clonotype was found once. The chain combines TRBV6-6 with TRBJ2-7; D perhaps matches TRBD1 (6 bases). Trimming pared 2 bases from V and 7 bases from J, leaving 6 bases between. The CDR3 runs to 11 residues. CDR1 and CDR2 from the germline V gene are MNHNY and SVGAGI (reference sequence). CDR3 sequence (DNA): TGTGCCAGCAGTTACGACAGGGAGCAGTACTTC. Translating gives CASSYDREQYF.

Many counts were recorded for this clonotype. This chain links TRBV20-1 with TRBJ2-7; a possible D gene is TRBD1 (6 bases). Germline values: CDR1 DFQATT, CDR2 SNEGSKA (reference sequence). The CDR3 runs 14 residues. V shed 1 base and J shed 3 bases, with 13 bases lying between them. The CDR3 spells CSARGRQGSYEQYF. The CDR3 nucleotides read TGCAGTGCTAGAGGGCGTCAGGGGAGCTACGAGCAGTACTTC.

This clonotype was seen many times. This chain links TRBV2 with TRBJ1-1, with D unresolved. Looked up from germline, CDR1 is SNHLY and CDR2 is FYNNEI. V lost 5 bases and J 0 bases, leaving 10 bases between the germline ends. The CDR3 is 14 residues long. The DNA of the CDR3 is TGTGCCAGCAGTCGGTTAGCTATGAACACTGAAGCTTTCTTT. Amino acid sequence: CASSRLAMNTEAFF.

Turning to this clonotype: This may be a read error: a much more frequent sequence differs by one nucleotide. The V call is TRBV20-1, the J call TRBJ2-5, with D perhaps assigned TRBD1 or TRBD2 (5 bases each). Germline V gene sequence: CDR1 DFQATT, CDR2 SNEGSKA (reference sequence). The CDR3 loop spans 15 amino acids. Between the trimmed V and J ends, which lost 6 bases and 5 bases, there was a span of 22 bases. The CDR3 DNA sequence: TGCAGTGCCGCAGGGAGCGCGGAGAATCAGGAGACCCAGTACTTC. Translated, it gives CSAAGSAENQETQYF.

This clonotype appeared many times. V usage is TRBV15 and J usage is TRBJ1-5, with TRBD1 as a possible D gene (5 bases). The V end was cut by 5 bases, the J end by 7 bases, with 21 bases between. Germline CDR1 and CDR2: LNHNV and YYDKDF (reference sequence). The CDR3 has 16 residues. The CDR3 DNA reads TGTGCCACCAGCGGTTACCGGGGGGGGGAGCGGCAGCCCCAGCATTTT. The encoded protein is CATSGYRGGERQPQHF. The full variable domain, its missing parts supplied by reference TRBV15 and TRBJ1-5, is DAMVIQNPRYQVTQFGKPVTLSCSQTLNHNVMYWYQQKSSQAPKLLFHYYDKDFNNEADTPDNFQSRRPNTSFCFLDIRSPGLGDTAMYLCATSGYRGGERQPQHFGDGTRLSIL.